This T cell receptor beta chain emerged from a study of regulatory T cells in long-lasting Graves disease. Overall study results and limits: With persistent disease, TRBV28, TRBJ1-2 and TRBJ2-5 were the favored segments. Thyroid tissue went unstudied; only peripheral blood was examined. TCR diversity was lower in persistent than newly diagnosed Graves' disease.

Relying on iRepertoire HTBI primers and Arm-PCR of CDR3 regions, the team built TCR beta libraries. A single record per CDR3 protein comes from TCRdb applying MiXCR to the multiplex PCR reads. Counted here are about 430,000 distinct CDR3 sequences, around 20% occurring once; the ten biggest clones make up more than 13%. The sample's time point: persistent/refractory GD, antithyroid drugs over 5 years with positive TRAb. PBMC RNA served as the TCR library source. This CDR3 has 15 residues. V dropped 4 bases and J dropped 2 bases, with 14 bases sitting between them. CDR1 and CDR2 from the germline V gene are LGHDT and YNNKEL (reference sequence). Remarks on this clonotype: No antigen is known for it.

Sequencing used peripheral blood mononuclear cells (PBMCs), obtained when the disease was refractory, from a patient treated with antithyroid drugs. The receptor was isolated from a female donor with Graves disease. The genes are TRBV3-1 and TRBJ2-5, with D tentatively TRBD2 (6 bases). DNA for the CDR3: TGTGCCAGCAGCCGCGGGAAGGTGCCTCAAGAGACCCAGTACTTC. Its protein is CASSRGKVPQETQYF.